Following are 16 T cell receptor beta chains from one sample sequenced in a study of read filtering for tumor transcriptome and immune sequencing. The library was built from approximately 400 ng RNA with molecular barcoded adaptors for alpha/delta and beta/gamma chains. TCRdb reprocessed the reads with MiXCR, giving one entry per CDR3 protein. This sample yields 85,000 to 100,000 distinct CDR3 sequences, of which 20% to 25% are seen a single time; about an eighth belongs to the top ten. Sample: a population of CD138-negative cells sorted from bone marrow. These receptors all come from a donor over 35 with multiple myeloma.

This clonotype occurred a few times. The chain couples TRBV2 to TRBJ2-1; 9 bases match TRBD2. The J segment lost 2 bases and the V segment lost 8 bases, leaving 7 bases of the junction unmatched. Germline V gene lookup returns CDR1 SNHLY and CDR2 FYNNEI. The CDR3 is 15 amino acids. In DNA form, the CDR3 reads TGTGCCAGCCGAGGTGGCGGGGGGGCCTACAATGAGCAGTTCTTC. As protein: CASRGGGGAYNEQFF.

This clonotype was seen many times. The rearrangement uses TRBV5-5 and TRBJ2-3, with 14 bases lining up with TRBD2. V dropped 2 bases and J dropped 5; count of bases not matched to a gene: 7. CDR1 and CDR2 (germline): SGHKS, YYEKEE (reference sequence). The CDR3 consists of 17 residues. CDR3 sequence reads: CASSFLTSGGAGDTQYF. The CDR3 coding sequence is TGTGCCAGCAGCTTCCTGACTAGCGGGGGGGCTGGAGATACGCAGTATTTT. The variable domain in full, completed from reference TRBV5-5 and TRBJ2-3, reads DAGVTQSPTHLIKTRGQQVTLRCSPISGHKSVSWYQQVLGQGPQFIFQYYEKEERGRGNFPDRFSARQFPNYSSELNVNALLLGDSALYLCASSFLTSGGAGDTQYFGPGTRLTVL.

This clonotype was observed many times. The chain has TRBV5-1 and TRBJ1-4; a weak D match, TRBD1 (6 bases). Germline V gene sequence: CDR1 SGHRS, CDR2 YFSETQ. CDR3 length equals 12 residues. V gave up 4 bases and J gave up 11 bases, with 12 bases separating them. The CDR3 is CASSISGEKLFF. CDR3 coding DNA: TGCGCCAGCAGCATCTCAGGGGAGAAACTGTTTTTT.

This clonotype was recorded a few times. The rearrangement links TRBV28 to TRBJ2-7; D may be TRBD1 (6 bases). CDR3 size: 16 residues. The V end was cut by 2 bases, the J end by 4 bases, with 18 bases between. Germline V gene sequence: CDR1 MDHEN, CDR2 SYDVKM. Here the CDR3 DNA reads TGTGCCAGCAGTTTAGCGCGACAGGCTCGTCTTTACGAGCAGTACTTC. It yields the protein CASSLARQARLYEQYF.

This clonotype has a count of ten or more. The V and J genes are TRBV20-1 and TRBJ2-3; TRBD1 is a possible D gene (6 bases). V lost 3 bases to trimming and J lost 14 bases, with 12 bases between them. The CDR3 loop spans 10 amino acids. Germline V lookup: CDR1 DFQATT, CDR2 SNEGSKA (reference sequence). CDR3 amino acids: CSASRDNLYF. The CDR3 DNA reads TGCAGTGCTAGCCGGGACAACCTGTATTTT.

A few counts support this clonotype. This rearrangement joins TRBV12-3 or TRBV12-4 to TRBJ2-1; D not resolved. CDR3 length: 14 residues. V was clipped by 7 bases and J by 7 bases, with 17 bases between them. The CDR3 region has the DNA TGTGCCAGCACCCACCGGCCCGAAGAGAATGAGCAGTTCTTC. Protein product: CASTHRPEENEQFF.

This clonotype was detected many times. This sequence joins TRBV20-1 and TRBJ2-2; either TRBD1 or TRBD2 may supply D (5 bases each). Trimming shortened V by 1 base and J by 4 bases, and 10 bases separated the two germline ends. The CDR3 length is 14 residues. The germline V gene has CDR1 DFQATT and CDR2 SNEGSKA (reference sequence). CDR3 coding DNA: TGCAGTGCTAGAGTGCCAGGGACCACCGGGGAGCTGTTTTTT. This encodes CSARVPGTTGELFF.

This clonotype was seen at least ten times. The gene calls are TRBV3-1 and TRBJ2-2, with D possibly TRBD2 on 7 matching bases. Looked up from germline, CDR1 is LGHDT and CDR2 is YNNKEL (reference sequence). The V gene lost 0 bases and the J gene lost 9 bases, with 20 bases spanning the gap. The CDR3 has 17 amino acids. In DNA form, the CDR3 reads TGTGCCAGCAGCCAAGAGAGTGGCGGGGGCAACTACCGGGAGCTGTTTTTT. Translating gives CASSQESGGGNYRELFF.

This clonotype has only a few counts. This rearrangement joins TRBV28 to TRBJ2-7; the match to TRBD1 covers 8 bases. The V gene end was trimmed by 6 bases and the J gene end by 5 bases; junction bases not matched to a gene: 9. CDR1 is MDHEN and CDR2 is SYDVKM in the germline V gene. The CDR3 runs to 14 residues. The CDR3, as DNA: TGTGCCAGCAGCCCTGGACAGGGAGTAAACGAGCAGTACTTC. Encoded protein: CASSPGQGVNEQYF.

The V call is TRBV19, the J call TRBJ1-2, with TRBD1 matching 7 bases. Germline CDR1 reads LNHDA; CDR2 reads SQIVND (reference sequence). The ends lost 5 bases at V and 4 bases at J; junction bases unmatched: 4. The CDR3 consists of 13 residues. The CDR3 spells CASSATGFYGYTF. The CDR3 DNA reads as TGTGCCAGTAGTGCGACAGGGTTCTATGGCTACACCTTC. Full variable domain (remainder filled in from reference TRBV19 and TRBJ1-2): DGGITQSPKYLFRKEGQNVTLSCEQNLNHDAMYWYRQDPGQGLRLIYYSQIVNDFQKGDIAEGYSVSREKKESFPLTVTSAQKNPTAFYLCASSATGFYGYTFGSGTRLTVV.

This clonotype was detected many times. The chain couples TRBV15 to TRBJ2-1, with 12 positions matching TRBD2. Per germline, CDR1 LNHNV and CDR2 YYDKDF (reference sequence). The CDR3 has 15 residues. V trimming: 1 base; J trimming: 10 bases; junction bases outside the gene matches: 5. CDR3 sequence (DNA): TGTGCCACCAGCAGAGCTAGCGGGGGGGAGGGAGAGCAGTTCTTC. Translated, it gives CATSRASGGEGEQFF. The whole variable domain, remainder taken from reference TRBV15 and TRBJ2-1, is DAMVIQNPRYQVTQFGKPVTLSCSQTLNHNVMYWYQQKSSQAPKLLFHYYDKDFNNEADTPDNFQSRRPNTSFCFLDIRSPGLGDTAMYLCATSRASGGEGEQFFGPGTRLTVL.

This clonotype was seen repeatedly, ten times or more. This chain uses TRBV5-5 with TRBJ2-2; 7 bases match TRBD1. The CDR3 is 16 amino acids. Germline V gene data show CDR1 as SGHKS and CDR2 as YYEKEE (reference sequence). V dropped 0 bases and J dropped 2; count of bases not matched to a gene: 4. This CDR3 is CASSLAGTVNTGELFF. The CDR3 nucleotides are TGTGCCAGCAGCTTGGCCGGGACAGTCAACACCGGGGAGCTGTTTTTT.

This clonotype was seen many times. The rearrangement links TRBV7-2 to TRBJ2-3; perhaps D is TRBD1 or TRBD2 (6 bases each). Germline assignment: CDR1 SGHTA and CDR2 FQGNSA. The CDR3 is 16 amino acids. Trimming took 5 bases from V and 2 from J, leaving 17 bases between them. CDR3 nucleotide sequence: TGTGCCAGCAGCCCCGGGGGCTCCCTCCCCACAGATACGCAGTATTTT. It translates to CASSPGGSLPTDTQYF.

There are many counts of this clonotype. This chain uses TRBV7-6 with TRBJ1-5; D not certain. This CDR3 comprises 13 residues. CDR1 is SGHVS and CDR2 is FNYEAQ in the germline V gene. V was pared by 2 bases and J by 5 bases, with 7 bases between. The CDR3: CASSLSEDQPQHF. For the CDR3, the DNA is TGTGCCAGCAGCTTAAGCGAGGATCAGCCCCAGCATTTT.

This clonotype occurred many times. The chain carries TRBV5-1 and TRBJ1-4; D unclear. The ends were cut back, 1 base at V and 8 bases at J, with 12 bases in the middle. This CDR3 has 14 amino acids. CDR1 and CDR2 from the germline V gene are SGHRS and YFSETQ. CDR3 in amino acids: CASSLTPGGEKLFF. In nucleotides, the CDR3 is TGCGCCAGCAGCTTGACGCCCGGAGGAGAAAAACTGTTTTTT.

This clonotype came up many times. The CDR3 region is CASSYSSPYSPLHF. The CDR3 coding sequence is TGTGCCAGCAGTTACTCGAGTCCGTACTCACCCCTCCACTTT. This chain links TRBV6-2 or TRBV6-3 with TRBJ1-6, with D unresolved. The CDR3 totals 14 residues. Per the germline V gene, CDR1 is MNHEY and CDR2 is SVGEGT. The germline V and J ends were trimmed by 0 bases and 10 bases, with 10 bases remaining between them.